The 7 T cell receptor beta chains presented below share a single source sample, sequenced in a study of T cells in Graves' hyperthyroidism and ophthalmopathy. Researchers took RNA transcripts and amplified the TCR beta CDR3 regions from them. A first-round RT-PCR of the TCR CDR3 used the HTBI primer set. MiXCR was run by TCRdb on the multiplex PCR reads, yielding one entry per CDR3 protein. The sample lists about 290,000 distinct CDR3 sequences; approximately 13% were seen once. The sequenced material came from blood. These receptors were taken from a woman between 40 and 50 years old with Graves' hyperthyroidism.

This clonotype was detected many times. The chain couples TRBV27 to TRBJ2-5; tentatively, D is TRBD1 (6 bases). V lost 6 bases and J 5 bases, leaving 13 bases between the germline ends. The CDR3 extends over 13 amino acids. Germline CDR1 reads MNHEY; CDR2 reads SMNVEV (reference sequence). The CDR3 DNA reads TGTGCCAGCAGCCCCACAGGGTCGGAGACCCAGTACTTC. It yields the protein CASSPTGSETQYF.

This clonotype was recorded at least ten times. V and J are TRBV30 and TRBJ1-5; 7 bases fit TRBD1. The length of the CDR3 is 14 residues. J gave up 4 bases and V 2 bases, and 5 bases lay outside the gene matches. Per germline, CDR1 GTSNPN and CDR2 SVGIG (reference sequence). CDR3 residues: CAWSRDSSNQPQHF. The CDR3 DNA follows: TGTGCCTGGAGTCGGGACAGTTCAAATCAGCCCCAGCATTTT.

Ten or more counts support this clonotype. The chain links TRBV7-9 to TRBJ2-5, with D perhaps TRBD1 (6 bases). Trimming cost V 0 bases and J 4 bases, with 21 bases left between them. Germline values: CDR1 SEHNR, CDR2 FQNEAQ (reference sequence). The CDR3 has 18 residues. The CDR3 region is CASSLATDSYGTSETQYF. In DNA form, the CDR3 reads TGTGCCAGCAGCTTAGCAACGGACAGCTATGGAACGTCAGAGACCCAGTACTTC.

This clonotype occurred many times. The rearrangement uses TRBV11-1 and TRBJ2-7, with 7 nucleotides matching TRBD1. Germline CDR1 reads SGHAT; CDR2 reads FQDESV (reference sequence). Trimming at V came to 6 bases and at J to 2 bases, leaving 7 bases not matched to a gene. There are 14 residues in the CDR3. The CDR3 nucleotides are TGTGCCAGCAGTAGGACAGGAACAACCTACGAGCAGTACTTC. As protein: CASSRTGTTYEQYF.

In its sample, this clonotype was seen many times. J is TRBJ1-5 and V is TRBV7-8, with D unresolved. Germline V gene lookup returns CDR1 SGHVS and CDR2 FQNEAQ. This CDR3 is built from 14 residues. Trimming shortened V by 8 bases and J by 4 bases, and 15 bases separated the two germline ends. Here the CDR3 DNA reads TGTGCCAGCTCAATCCGCGGGCGAAATCAGCCCCAGCATTTT. Amino acids: CASSIRGRNQPQHF.

Comment on this clonotype: Just one base apart from a much larger clone, this may be a read error. The J gene is TRBJ1-5, the V gene TRBV28; D gene ambiguous. V gave up 11 bases and J gave up 5 bases, with 22 bases separating them. The CDR3 is made up of 15 amino acids. The germline V gene encodes CDR1 MDHEN and CDR2 SYDVKM. CDR3 in amino acids: CAGTEVKSGYQPQHF. In DNA, the CDR3 is TGTGCCGGCACGGAGGTGAAGTCAGGTTATCAGCCCCAGCATTTT.

The sample holds a few counts of this clonotype. The gene calls are TRBV12-3 or TRBV12-4 and TRBJ2-1; TRBD1 agrees at 7 bases. V was pared by 4 bases and J by 8 bases, with 8 bases of the junction left unmatched. This CDR3 has 14 residues. This CDR3 is CASSSTHRGDEQFF. The CDR3 region has the DNA TGTGCCAGCAGTTCTACCCACAGGGGCGATGAGCAGTTCTTC.